This entry is about one T cell receptor (beta chain). In the original workflow: The assay estimated nucleated cells by amplifying reference gene primers. This table comes from immunoSEQ multiplex PCR, and its TCRdb copy is limited to in-frame clones, with some not included. V, J and clone size are those of that table, while D and trimming were read from the DNA. The sample holds about 250,000 clones, over 70% seen once. This specimen belongs to a study of blood T cell repertoires in COVID-19. Study summary: The United States, Italy and Spain were the sources of the acute and convalescent COVID-19 samples.

Trimming removed 5 bases from V and 8 bases from J; junction bases left unmatched: 9. The CDR3 runs 15 residues. The germline V gene encodes CDR1 MNHEY and CDR2 SVGEGT. The source of this sequence is a man aged 40-50 years with acute or convalescent COVID-19. The sample comprised peripheral blood. The chain uses TRBV6-2 or TRBV6-3 and TRBJ2-1, with 10 bases aligning to TRBD2. The CDR3 is CASSIPSSGSDEQFF. CDR3 coding DNA: TGTGCCAGCAGTATTCCGTCTAGCGGGAGCGATGAGCAGTTCTTC.